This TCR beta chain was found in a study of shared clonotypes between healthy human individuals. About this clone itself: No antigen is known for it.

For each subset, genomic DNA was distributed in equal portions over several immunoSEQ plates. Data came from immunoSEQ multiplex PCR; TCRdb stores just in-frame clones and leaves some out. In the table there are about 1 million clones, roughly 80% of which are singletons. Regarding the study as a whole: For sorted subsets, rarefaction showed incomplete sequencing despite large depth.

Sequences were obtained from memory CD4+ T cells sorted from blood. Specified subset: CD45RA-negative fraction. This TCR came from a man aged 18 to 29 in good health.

This CDR3 reads CASSLIGRDLGEQYF. CDR3 DNA sequence: TGTGCCAGCAGTTTGATTGGCCGCGACCTAGGGGAGCAGTACTTC. The rearrangement links TRBV28 to TRBJ2-7, with D unresolved. Germline V gene sequence: CDR1 MDHEN, CDR2 SYDVKM. The germline V and J ends were trimmed by 3 bases and 7 bases, with 19 bases remaining between them. This CDR3 region has 15 residues.